The T cell receptor (beta chain) under discussion was sequenced for a study of regulatory T cells in long-lasting Graves disease. V gave up 5 bases and J gave up 4 bases; unmatched junction bases: 9. The CDR3 extends over 18 amino acids. In germline, CDR1 is SGHNT, CDR2 YENEEA. Sample time point: newly diagnosed GD, antithyroid drugs for less than 3 months. Scientists built the TCR library using RNA that was extracted from PBMCs. Researchers made TCR beta libraries by using iRepertoire HTBI primers and running Arm-PCR on CDR3 regions. TCRdb recomputed calls from the multiplex PCR reads with MiXCR, one row per CDR3 protein. The sample has hundreds of thousands of distinct CDR3 sequences, approximately 15% seen once. This clonotype occurred a few times. These data are also associated with another study on T cells in Graves' hyperthyroidism and ophthalmopathy. From that paper: Appearing also in blood were most of the thyroid clonotypes expanded above 0.001.

Material: peripheral blood mononuclear cells (PBMCs), obtained at new diagnosis, from a patient treated with antithyroid drugs. The clonotype comes from a woman aged 40 to 50 with Graves disease. The chain has TRBV11-3 and TRBJ2-6; 12 nucleotides match TRBD1. The CDR3 sequence: CASSGSGTGGAGANVLTF. CDR3 coding DNA: TGTGCCAGCAGCGGCTCCGGGACAGGGGGCGCCGGGGCCAACGTCCTGACTTTC.